This T cell receptor beta chain was recorded in a study of blood T cell dynamics during melanoma immunotherapy. DNA loading was fixed at about 340 ng for all bulk PBMC samples. TCRdb's table, derived via immunoSEQ multiplex PCR, lists solely in-frame clones and lacks some. The table lists 15,000 or so clones, 87% of them singletons. CDR3 length: 15 residues. Germline CDR1 MNHNS, CDR2 SASEGT. J lost 5 bases, V lost 7 bases, and 7 bases had no gene match. Stated time point: week 3, after first cycle of checkpoint inhibitor. The material was blood, obtained from a patient treated with checkpoint blockade. This TCR came from a human donor with melanoma. This chain links TRBV6-1 with TRBJ2-2, with TRBD1 identical over 10 bases. The CDR3 coding sequence is TGTGCCAGCACCCGGACAGGGGGTCGGACCGGGGAGCTGTTTTTT. It yields the protein CASTRTGGRTGELFF.